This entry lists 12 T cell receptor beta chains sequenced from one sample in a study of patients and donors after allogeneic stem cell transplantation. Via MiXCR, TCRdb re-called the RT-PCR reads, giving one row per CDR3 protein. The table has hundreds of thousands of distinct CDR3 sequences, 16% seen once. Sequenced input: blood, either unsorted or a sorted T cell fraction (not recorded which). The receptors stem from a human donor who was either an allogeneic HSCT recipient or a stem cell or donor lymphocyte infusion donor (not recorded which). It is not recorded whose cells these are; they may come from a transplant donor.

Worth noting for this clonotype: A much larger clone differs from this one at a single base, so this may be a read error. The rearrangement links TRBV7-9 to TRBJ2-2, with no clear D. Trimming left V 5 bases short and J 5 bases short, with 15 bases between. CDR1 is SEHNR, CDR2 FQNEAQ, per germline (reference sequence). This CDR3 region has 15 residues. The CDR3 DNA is TGTGCCAGCAGCGTTTACAGCGTTGGAACCGGGGAGCTGTTTTTT. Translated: CASSVYSVGTGELFF.

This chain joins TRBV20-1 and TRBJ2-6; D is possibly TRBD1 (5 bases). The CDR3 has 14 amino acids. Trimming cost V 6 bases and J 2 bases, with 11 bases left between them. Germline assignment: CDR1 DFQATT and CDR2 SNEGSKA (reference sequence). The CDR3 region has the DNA TGCAGTGCAAAGACAGTTGCTGGGGCCAACGTCCTGACTTTC. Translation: CSAKTVAGANVLTF.

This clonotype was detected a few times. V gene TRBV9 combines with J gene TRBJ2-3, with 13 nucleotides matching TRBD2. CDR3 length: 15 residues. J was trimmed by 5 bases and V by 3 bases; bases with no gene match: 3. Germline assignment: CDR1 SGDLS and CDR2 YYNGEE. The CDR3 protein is CASSGLAGGEDTQYF. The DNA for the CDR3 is TGTGCCAGCAGCGGACTAGCGGGAGGAGAAGATACGCAGTATTTT.

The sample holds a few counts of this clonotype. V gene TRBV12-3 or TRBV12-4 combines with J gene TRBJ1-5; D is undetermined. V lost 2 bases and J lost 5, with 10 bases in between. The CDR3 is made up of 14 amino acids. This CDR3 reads CASSLRLGHQPQHF. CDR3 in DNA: TGTGCCAGCAGTTTACGGCTGGGCCATCAGCCCCAGCATTTT.

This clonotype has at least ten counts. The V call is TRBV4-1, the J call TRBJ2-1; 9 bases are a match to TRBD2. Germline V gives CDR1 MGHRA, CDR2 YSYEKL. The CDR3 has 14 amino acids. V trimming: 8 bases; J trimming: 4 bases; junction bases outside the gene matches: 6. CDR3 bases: TGCGCCAGCTCAGCGGGGGGATTTTACAATGAGCAGTTCTTC. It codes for CASSAGGFYNEQFF.

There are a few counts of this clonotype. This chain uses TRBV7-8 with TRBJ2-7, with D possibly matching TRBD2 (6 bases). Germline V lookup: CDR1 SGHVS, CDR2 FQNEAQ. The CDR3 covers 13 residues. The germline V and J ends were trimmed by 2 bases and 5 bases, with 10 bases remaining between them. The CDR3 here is CASSLTGSHEQYF. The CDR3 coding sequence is TGTGCCAGCAGCTTAACCGGGAGCCACGAGCAGTACTTC. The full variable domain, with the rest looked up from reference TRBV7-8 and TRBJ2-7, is GAGVSQSPRYKVAKRGQDVALRCDPISGHVSLFWYQQALGQGPEFLTYFQNEAQLDKSGLPSDRFFAERPEGSVSTLKIQRTQQEDSAVYLCASSLTGSHEQYFGPGTRLTVT.

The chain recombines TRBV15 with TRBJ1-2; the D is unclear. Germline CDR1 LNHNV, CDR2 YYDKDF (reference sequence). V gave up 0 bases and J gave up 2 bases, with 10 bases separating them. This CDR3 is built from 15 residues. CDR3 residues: CATSRDKTANYGYTF. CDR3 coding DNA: TGTGCCACCAGCAGAGATAAAACAGCAAACTATGGCTACACCTTC. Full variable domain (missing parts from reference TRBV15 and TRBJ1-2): DAMVIQNPRYQVTQFGKPVTLSCSQTLNHNVMYWYQQKSSQAPKLLFHYYDKDFNNEADTPDNFQSRRPNTSFCFLDIRSPGLGDTAMYLCATSRDKTANYGYTFGSGTRLTVV.

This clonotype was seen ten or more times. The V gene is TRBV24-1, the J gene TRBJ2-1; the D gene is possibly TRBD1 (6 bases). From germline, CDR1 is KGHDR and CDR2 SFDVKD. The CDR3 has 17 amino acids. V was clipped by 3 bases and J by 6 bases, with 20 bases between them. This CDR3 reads CATSDPAGGLGANEQFF. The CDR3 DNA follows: TGTGCCACCAGTGATCCTGCTGGGGGCCTCGGGGCCAATGAGCAGTTCTTC.

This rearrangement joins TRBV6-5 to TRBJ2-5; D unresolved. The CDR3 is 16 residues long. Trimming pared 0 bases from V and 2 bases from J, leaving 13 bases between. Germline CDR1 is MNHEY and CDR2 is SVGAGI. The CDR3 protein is CASSYSDITIQETQYF. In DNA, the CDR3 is TGTGCCAGCAGTTACTCGGATATTACTATACAAGAGACCCAGTACTTC.

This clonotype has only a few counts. CDR3 amino acids: CASSPNSDGQETQYF. The CDR3 DNA follows: TGTGCCAGCAGCCCCAATTCGGACGGGCAAGAGACCCAGTACTTC. This rearrangement joins TRBV7-2 to TRBJ2-5, with unresolved D. CDR3 size: 15 residues. Trimming pared 5 bases from V and 2 bases from J, leaving 15 bases between. Germline V CDR1 and CDR2: SGHTA, FQGNSA. Looking up the rest from reference TRBV7-2 and TRBJ2-5 gives the full variable domain: GAGVSQSPSNKVTEKGKDVELRCDPISGHTALYWYRQSLGQGLEFLIYFQGNSAPDKSGLPSDRFSAERTGGSVSTLTIQRTQQEDSAVYLCASSPNSDGQETQYFGPGTRLLVL.

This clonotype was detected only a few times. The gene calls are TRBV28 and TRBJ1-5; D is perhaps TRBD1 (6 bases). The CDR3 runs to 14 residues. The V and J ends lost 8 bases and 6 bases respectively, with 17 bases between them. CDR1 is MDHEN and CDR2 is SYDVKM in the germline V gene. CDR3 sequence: CASYQGGATQPQHF. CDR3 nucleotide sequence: TGTGCCAGCTACCAAGGGGGGGCTACTCAGCCCCAGCATTTT.

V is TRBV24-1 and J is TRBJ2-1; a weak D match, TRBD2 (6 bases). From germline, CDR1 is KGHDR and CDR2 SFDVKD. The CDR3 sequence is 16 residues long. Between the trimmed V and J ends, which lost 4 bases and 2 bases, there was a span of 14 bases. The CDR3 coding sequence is TGTGCCACCAGTGAGTCGGACGGAGGGCCCTACAATGAGCAGTTCTTC. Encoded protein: CATSESDGGPYNEQFF.